This T cell receptor beta chain was found in a study of T cell repertoires and HLA-DP antigens. Turning to the study itself: Transduced HeLa cells presented HLA-DP to CD4+ T cells. Overall study results and limits: Responder cells were total CD4+ cells with a HeLa antigen-presenting system. Previously undetected clones averaged approximately 34% and 48% against the two alleles respectively.

Measured with immunoSEQ multiplex PCR; TCRdb has only the in-frame clones, and not every one. The sample shows some 89,000 clones, around 86% of them seen only once. Germline V gene sequence: CDR1 SGHNT, CDR2 YYREEE (reference sequence). The CDR3 consists of 15 residues. Trimming shortened V by 6 bases and J by 2 bases, and 14 bases separated the two germline ends. Notes on this clone: Its antigen is not identified.

Untouched CD4+ T cells were bead-isolated at about 97.7% purity. The J gene is TRBJ2-2, the V gene TRBV5-4, with D possibly matching TRBD1 (6 bases). Sample: CD4+ T cells from PBMCs. The clonotype comes from a man aged 45-65 years in good health and CMV-seronegative. CDR3 loop: CASTYLGANTGELFF. The CDR3 DNA follows: TGTGCCAGCACCTATCTGGGGGCAAACACCGGGGAGCTGTTTTTT.